The sequence of this TCR beta chain was determined in a study of blood T cell repertoires in COVID-19. In the study overall: Acute-phase and convalescent COVID-19 samples originated in the United States, Italy and Spain. Sample material is recorded as cDNA or gDNA derived from T cells, B-cell-depleted T cells, or PBMCs.

After removal of 1 base from V and 3 bases from J, the junction contained 17 bases not matched to a gene. This CDR3 region has 20 residues. The germline V gene has CDR1 SGHTA and CDR2 FQGTGA. The table came from immunoSEQ multiplex PCR; TCRdb's copy has only in-frame clones and leaves some out. The sample has over 200,000 clones; roughly 80% are singletons. This clone occurred once. This TCR came from a human donor in a cohort sampled during active COVID-19. The material sequenced was peripheral blood. The rearrangement joins TRBV7-3 to TRBJ2-7; 11 bases fit TRBD1. CDR3 coding DNA: TGTGCCAGCAGCTTAAATCCGGGACAGGGGGGTTCGGGAGGGATCTACGAGCAGTACTTC. Protein: CASSLNPGQGGSGGIYEQYF.